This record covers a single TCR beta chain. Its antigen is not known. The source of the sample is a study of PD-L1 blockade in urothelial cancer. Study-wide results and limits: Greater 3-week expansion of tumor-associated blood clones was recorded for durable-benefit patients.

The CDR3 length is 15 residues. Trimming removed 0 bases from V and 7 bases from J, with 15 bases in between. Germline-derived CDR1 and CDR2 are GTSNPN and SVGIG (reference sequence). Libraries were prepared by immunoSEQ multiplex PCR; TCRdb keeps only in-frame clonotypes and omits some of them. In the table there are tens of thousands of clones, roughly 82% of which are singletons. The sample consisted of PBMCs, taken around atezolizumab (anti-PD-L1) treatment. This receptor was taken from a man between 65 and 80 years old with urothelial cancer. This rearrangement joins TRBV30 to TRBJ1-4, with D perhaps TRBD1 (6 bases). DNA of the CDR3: TGTGCCTGGAGTGTAAGGGGGACCTCGGGTGAAAAACTGTTTTTT. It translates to CAWSVRGTSGEKLFF.